The clone carrying this T cell receptor beta chain came up a few times. A second PCR, run for roughly 7 to 12 cycles, used a sample-barcoded 5' primer plus a J-beta primer mix. TCRdb itself ran the 5' RACE reads through MiXCR, one entry per CDR3 protein. Here the sample spans approximately 830,000 distinct CDR3 sequences, around two thirds being singletons. This entry comes from a study of blood T cells in healthy people across ages. Unmatched junction bases numbered 7, after V lost 2 bases and J lost 1 base. The CDR3 consists of 17 residues. CDR1 and CDR2 from the germline V gene are LGHNA and YSLEER.

The receptor was derived from a man under 40 in good health. Sequenced: blood. This chain uses TRBV4-3 with TRBJ2-3; 9 nucleotides match TRBD1. The CDR3 nucleotides read TGCGCCAGCAGCCAATACCCCGGGACAGGGCGCACAGATACGCAGTATTTT. This sequence encodes CASSQYPGTGRTDTQYF.